One and the same sample provided the 15 T cell receptor beta chains below, sequenced in a study of shared clonotypes between healthy human individuals. Clones were sequenced by immunoSEQ multiplex PCR, and TCRdb holds only the in-frame ones, with some missing. The sample yields over a million clones, approximately 80% seen once. The sample was memory CD4+ T cells from PBMCs. The subset denotes: CD45RA-negative fraction. The receptors originated from a young man in good health. Some clones in this sample may be carry-over from other donors' samples.

The chain links TRBV19 to TRBJ1-5; the D gene is possibly TRBD1 (6 bases). Trimming cost V 2 bases and J 2 bases, with 10 bases left between them. The CDR3 runs to 15 residues. Germline CDR1 and CDR2: LNHDA and SQIVND (reference sequence). CDR3 residues: CASSITGRGNQPQHF. CDR3 DNA: TGTGCCAGTAGTATAACAGGGCGCGGCAATCAGCCCCAGCATTTT.

This clone was recorded many times. The chain uses TRBV25-1 and TRBJ2-1, with TRBD2 matching over 13 bases. Germline CDR1 MGHDK, CDR2 SYGVNS. This CDR3 has 17 amino acids. V shed 2 bases and J 7 bases; nucleotides not matched to a gene: 8. CDR3: CASSETSGRAFSNEQFF. The CDR3 DNA follows: TGTGCCAGCAGTGAAACTAGCGGGAGGGCGTTTTCTAATGAGCAGTTCTTC.

The chain uses TRBV5-1 and TRBJ2-5; D is undetermined. Trimming took 4 bases from V and 2 from J, leaving 15 bases between them. Germline V gene sequence: CDR1 SGHRS, CDR2 YFSETQ. The CDR3 is made up of 15 amino acids. The CDR3 is CASSLQPRKQETQYF. As DNA, the CDR3 is TGCGCCAGCAGCCTTCAACCTCGGAAGCAAGAGACCCAGTACTTC.

The rearrangement uses TRBV15 and TRBJ2-7; D unclear. The CDR3 is 15 amino acids. Trimming took 5 bases from V and 3 from J, leaving 17 bases between them. CDR1 LNHNV and CDR2 YYDKDF come from the germline V gene (reference sequence). The CDR3 bases are TGTGCCACCAGCTCGCCGACCCAGCACCTCTACGAGCAGTACTTC. It codes for CATSSPTQHLYEQYF.

This clone was counted a single time. V and J are TRBV5-1 and TRBJ2-1, with 10 bases aligning to TRBD2. V was clipped by 4 bases and J by 7 bases; unmatched bases: 11. This CDR3 has 16 amino acids. Germline values: CDR1 SGHRS, CDR2 YFSETQ. The CDR3 region is CASSIELAGARNEQFF. The CDR3 DNA is TGCGCCAGCAGCATAGAGCTAGCGGGAGCGAGGAATGAGCAGTTCTTC.

This clone came up a few times. The rearrangement links TRBV6-5 to TRBJ1-1; D not certain. The CDR3 runs to 14 residues. The germline gives CDR1 MNHEY, CDR2 SVGAGI. V shed 5 bases and J shed 5 bases, with 15 bases lying between them. The CDR3 DNA follows: TGTGCCAGCAGTGGTCGGGAGTCGAGGACTGAAGCTTTCTTT. It translates to CASSGRESRTEAFF.

This clone was detected a few times. The rearrangement uses TRBV5-6 and TRBJ1-1; D remains ambiguous. The length of the CDR3 is 14 residues. Germline lookup yields CDR1 SGHDT and CDR2 YYEEEE. The V end was cut by 2 bases, the J end by 4 bases, with 12 bases between. CDR3 residues: CASSFTPSSTEAFF. For the CDR3, the DNA is TGTGCCAGCAGCTTTACGCCTTCCTCCACTGAAGCTTTCTTT.

The gene calls are TRBV7-9 and TRBJ1-4, with 7 bases identical to TRBD1. The CDR3 loop spans 15 amino acids. V shed 5 bases and J 0 bases; nucleotides not matched to a gene: 3. Germline V gives CDR1 SEHNR, CDR2 FQNEAQ (reference sequence). The CDR3 sequence is CASSHDRATNEKLFF. The CDR3 DNA reads TGTGCCAGCAGCCACGACAGGGCAACTAATGAAAAACTGTTTTTT.

The chain employs TRBV6-1 and TRBJ2-3; D tentatively fits TRBD1 or TRBD2 (5 bases each). CDR3 size: 15 residues. Trimming cost V 3 bases and J 5 bases, with 15 bases left between them. Germline CDR1 reads MNHNS; CDR2 reads SASEGT. The DNA of the CDR3 is TGTGCCAGCAGTGACCCCTCTCGGGGCGGAGATACGCAGTATTTT. It translates to CASSDPSRGGDTQYF.

This sequence joins TRBV7-3 and TRBJ2-1, with a possible D match to TRBD2 (6 bases). The CDR3 length is 14 residues. Deletions cut 4 bases from V and 10 bases from J, with 17 bases between. The germline V gene has CDR1 SGHTA and CDR2 FQGTGA. The CDR3 spells CASSSTGEGREQFF. The CDR3 coding sequence is TGTGCCAGCAGCTCCACGGGAGAAGGGCGGGAGCAGTTCTTC.

The chain uses TRBV11-2 and TRBJ2-1; 14 bases match TRBD2. Germline lookup yields CDR1 SGHAT and CDR2 FQNNGV. V lost 6 bases to trimming and J lost 7 bases; unmatched junction nucleotides: 2. The CDR3 has 14 residues. The CDR3 loop reads CASSWTSGRNEQFF. The CDR3, as DNA: TGTGCCAGCAGTTGGACTAGCGGGAGGAATGAGCAGTTCTTC.

This clone was observed a single time. The genes are TRBV27 and TRBJ1-6; possibly TRBD1 for D (6 bases). Trimming pared 3 bases from V and 9 bases from J, leaving 12 bases between. Germline V gives CDR1 MNHEY, CDR2 SMNVEV (reference sequence). The CDR3 has 14 residues. As DNA, the CDR3 is TGTGCCAGCAGTTTGGGCAGGGGTGGTTCACCCCTCCACTTT. Its translation is CASSLGRGGSPLHF.

This clone came up many times. The J gene is TRBJ2-5, the V gene TRBV29-1; TRBD1 matches at 10 bases. This CDR3 has 13 amino acids. Per germline, CDR1 SQVTM and CDR2 ANQGSEA. The V and J ends lost 7 bases and 5 bases, in that order; junction bases with no gene match: 7. For the CDR3, the DNA is TGCAGCGCACGACAGGGGGCAGGGGAGACCCAGTACTTC. Translated: CSARQGAGETQYF. Based on the CDR3 plus reference TRBV29-1 and TRBJ2-5, the full variable domain is SAVISQKPSRDICQRGTSLTIQCQVDSQVTMMFWYRQQPGQSLTLIATANQGSEATYESGFVIDKFPISRPNLTFSTLTVSNMSPEDSSIYLCSARQGAGETQYFGPGTRLLVL.

The V gene is TRBV27, the J gene TRBJ2-7, with 11 bases matching TRBD2. The CDR3 is 14 residues long. The V and J ends lost 6 bases and 6 bases, in that order; junction bases with no gene match: 7. Germline CDR1 reads MNHEY; CDR2 reads SMNVEV (reference sequence). CDR3 bases: TGTGCCAGCAGCCAACTAGCGGGAGTTGGCGAGCAGTACTTC. Translation: CASSQLAGVGEQYF.

This chain uses TRBV5-4 with TRBJ2-1; 14 bases fit TRBD2. Germline V gene sequence: CDR1 SGHNT, CDR2 YYREEE (reference sequence). The CDR3 length is 15 residues. The ends lost 4 bases at V and 8 bases at J; junction bases unmatched: 5. The CDR3 DNA reads TGTGCCAGCAGCGCCCCGGGACTAGCGGGAGATGAGCAGTTCTTC. Protein sequence: CASSAPGLAGDEQFF.